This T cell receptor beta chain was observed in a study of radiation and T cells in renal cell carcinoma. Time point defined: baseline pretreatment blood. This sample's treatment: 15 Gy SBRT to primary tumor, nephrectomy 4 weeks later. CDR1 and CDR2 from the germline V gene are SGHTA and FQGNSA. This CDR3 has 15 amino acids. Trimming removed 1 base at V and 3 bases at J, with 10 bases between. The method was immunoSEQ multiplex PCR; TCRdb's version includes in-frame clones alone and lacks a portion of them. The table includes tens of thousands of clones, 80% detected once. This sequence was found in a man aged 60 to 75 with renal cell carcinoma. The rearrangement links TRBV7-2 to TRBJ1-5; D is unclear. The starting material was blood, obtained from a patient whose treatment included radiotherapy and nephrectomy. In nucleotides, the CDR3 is TGTGCCAGCAGCTTAGGAGTTGCCAACAATCAGCCCCAGCATTTT. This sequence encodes CASSLGVANNQPQHF.